A single sample gave rise to the 31 T cell receptor beta chains below, sequenced in a study of blood T cell repertoires in COVID-19 (dated by TCRdb to 2018 to 2021). Libraries were built with the immunoSEQ multiplex PCR assay. In its TCRdb copy, this immuneACCESS table keeps in-frame sequences only and misses some clones. Where compared with another copy, unresolved V genes explain less than half of these, and the others have no known cause. A total of about 110,000 clones appear in this sample, around 85% of them only once. The ten largest clones capture roughly an eighth of the sample. The sequenced material came from peripheral blood. These receptor sequences come from a human donor in a cohort sampled during active COVID-19.

This chain joins TRBV6-6 and TRBJ2-1; 8 positions match TRBD1. The germline CDR1 and CDR2 sequences are MNHNY and SVGAGI (reference sequence). The V and J ends lost 5 bases and 9 bases, in that order; junction bases with no gene match: 3. The CDR3 covers 12 residues. The CDR3 DNA sequence: TGTGCCAGCAGTACACAGGGGGGTGAGCAGTTCTTC. This encodes CASSTQGGEQFF.

This clone has more than one count but fewer than ten. The V call is TRBV27, the J call TRBJ1-5; 8 nucleotides match TRBD1. The CDR3 contains 17 residues. Germline CDR1 is MNHEY and CDR2 is SMNVEV (reference sequence). V was clipped by 5 bases and J by 3 bases; unmatched bases: 12. The CDR3 here is CASSPWTGWDNNQPQHF. The CDR3 DNA is TGTGCCAGCAGTCCGTGGACAGGGTGGGATAACAATCAGCCCCAGCATTTT.

J is TRBJ2-1 and V is TRBV7-2, with 11 bases fitting TRBD2. V dropped 2 bases and J dropped 4; count of bases not matched to a gene: 13. In germline, CDR1 is SGHTA, CDR2 FQGNSA. This CDR3 contains 19 residues. The CDR3 sequence is CASSLSLAGGSRRYNEQFF. For the CDR3, the DNA is TGTGCCAGCAGCTTAAGCCTAGCGGGGGGCTCGAGGAGGTACAATGAGCAGTTCTTC. Combining the CDR3 with reference TRBV7-2 and TRBJ2-1 gives the whole variable domain GAGVSQSPSNKVTEKGKDVELRCDPISGHTALYWYRQSLGQGLEFLIYFQGNSAPDKSGLPSDRFSAERTGGSVSTLTIQRTQQEDSAVYLCASSLSLAGGSRRYNEQFFGPGTRLTVL.

This chain connects TRBV6-4 to TRBJ2-1, with a possible D match to TRBD1 (5 bases). Trimming shortened V by 6 bases and J by 8 bases, and 8 bases separated the two germline ends. Germline assignment: CDR1 MRHNA and CDR2 SNTAGT. This CDR3 is 11 amino acids long. The CDR3 nucleotides read TGTGCCAGCAGCCCACAGGATGAGCAGTTCTTC. It translates to CASSPQDEQFF.

The V gene is TRBV5-6, the J gene TRBJ2-3; TRBD2 matches 14 bases. CDR1 and CDR2 from the germline V gene are SGHDT and YYEEEE. The CDR3 is 17 residues long. Trimming cost V 4 bases and J 5 bases; bases outside gene matches: 9. CDR3 protein: CASSLRLAGGPIDTQYF. The CDR3 region has the DNA TGTGCCAGCAGCCTTCGACTAGCGGGGGGGCCGATAGATACGCAGTATTTT.

The rearrangement uses TRBV2 and TRBJ1-1; TRBD1 matches at 7 bases. Germline lookup yields CDR1 SNHLY and CDR2 FYNNEI. The J segment lost 5 bases and the V segment lost 2 bases, leaving 5 bases of the junction unmatched. The CDR3 sequence is 14 residues long. CDR3: CASSERRGRTEAFF. For the CDR3, the DNA is TGTGCCAGCAGTGAAAGGAGGGGGCGGACTGAAGCTTTCTTT. The full variable domain, with the rest looked up from reference TRBV2 and TRBJ1-1, is EPEVTQTPSHQVTQMGQEVILRCVPISNHLYFYWYRQILGQKVEFLVSFYNNEISEKSEIFDDQFSVERPDGSNFTLKIRSTKLEDSAMYFCASSERRGRTEAFFGQGTRLTVV.

The chain employs TRBV28 and TRBJ1-2, with 9 nucleotides matching TRBD1. CDR1 is MDHEN, CDR2 SYDVKM, per germline. The CDR3 is 15 amino acids. With V trimmed by 4 bases and J by 5 bases, 8 bases remained unmatched. The CDR3 loop is CASSSPWDREYGYTF. The CDR3 DNA is TGTGCCAGCAGTTCACCCTGGGACAGGGAGTATGGCTACACCTTC.

The chain employs TRBV7-8 and TRBJ1-1; 8 bases fit TRBD1. Trimming removed 5 bases from V and 3 bases from J; junction bases left unmatched: 5. The CDR3 consists of 14 residues. The germline V gene encodes CDR1 SGHVS and CDR2 FQNEAQ. CDR3 DNA sequence: TGTGCCAGCAGCACGGACAGGGCGGACACTGAAGCTTTCTTT. It specifies CASSTDRADTEAFF.

The chain employs TRBV18 and TRBJ1-1, with D possibly being TRBD1 (5 bases). The CDR3 runs to 15 residues. V lost 1 base, J lost 3 bases, and 12 bases lay in between. Germline-derived CDR1 and CDR2 are KGHSH and LQKENI. DNA of the CDR3: TGTGCCAGCTCACCACTGGCAGGGTGGGACACTGAAGCTTTCTTT. This encodes CASSPLAGWDTEAFF.

The CDR3 sequence is CASSPRGNTEAFF. CDR3 DNA: TGTGCCAGCAGCCCCAGGGGGAACACTGAAGCTTTCTTT. V usage is TRBV6-5 and J usage is TRBJ1-1, with a tentative D call TRBD1 (6 bases). Germline V gives CDR1 MNHEY, CDR2 SVGAGI. The CDR3 contains 13 residues. Trimming pared 6 bases from V and 1 base from J, leaving 9 bases between.

This clone was observed once. CDR3 in amino acids: CASSQRQPQETQYF. As DNA, the CDR3 is TGTGCCAGCAGCCAGAGACAGCCCCAAGAGACCCAGTACTTC. This sequence joins TRBV3-1 (or the pseudogene TRBV3-2) and TRBJ2-5; perhaps TRBD1 as D (5 bases). This CDR3 has 14 residues. The V and J ends lost 3 bases and 1 base respectively, with 9 bases between them. In germline, CDR1 is LGHDT, CDR2 YNNKEL (reference sequence).

This chain connects TRBV27 to TRBJ2-7, with 8 positions matching TRBD2. The germline CDR1 and CDR2 sequences are MNHEY and SMNVEV (reference sequence). This CDR3 has 16 residues. V trimming: 8 bases; J trimming: 2 bases; junction bases outside the gene matches: 14. This chain's CDR3 is CASRQTLAGPAYEQYF. CDR3 in DNA: TGTGCCAGCCGTCAAACCTTAGCGGGGCCCGCCTACGAGCAGTACTTC.

The rearrangement uses TRBV6-5 and TRBJ2-1; 11 nucleotides match TRBD2. Germline V gene data show CDR1 as MNHEY and CDR2 as SVGAGI. Losses at the gene ends were 7 bases for V and 5 bases for J; bases not matched to a gene: 4. The CDR3 loop spans 14 amino acids. CDR3 sequence (DNA): TGTGCCAGCAAGCTAGCGGGGGGCAACAATGAGCAGTTCTTC. Protein sequence: CASKLAGGNNEQFF.

This clone has a single count. The chain joins TRBV3-1 (or the pseudogene TRBV3-2) to TRBJ1-1; D is perhaps TRBD1 (5 bases). The germline V and J ends were trimmed by 3 bases and 2 bases, with 13 bases remaining between them. This CDR3 has 15 residues. CDR1 is LGHDT, CDR2 YNNKEL, per germline (reference sequence). CDR3 amino acids: CASSHNDRANTEAFF. The CDR3 region has the DNA TGTGCCAGCAGCCACAATGACAGAGCCAACACTGAAGCTTTCTTT.

In DNA, the CDR3 is TGTGCCAGCAGTGACTCGTGGACAGGGAACACAGATACGCAGTATTTT. Amino acids: CASSDSWTGNTDTQYF. The chain employs TRBV6-4 and TRBJ2-3; the match to TRBD1 covers 8 bases. Trimming removed 0 bases from V and 2 bases from J; junction bases left unmatched: 4. CDR1 and CDR2 (germline): MRHNA, SNTAGT. The CDR3 contains 16 residues.

V and J are TRBV28 and TRBJ1-2; 10 bases fit TRBD1. The V gene end was trimmed by 8 bases and the J gene end by 8 bases; junction bases not matched to a gene: 11. The CDR3 loop spans 14 amino acids. Germline loops: CDR1 MDHEN, CDR2 SYDVKM. The DNA for the CDR3 is TGTGCCAGCCAAGCTTTTGACAGGGGGCAAGGCTACACCTTC. Protein: CASQAFDRGQGYTF.

The CDR3 nucleotides are TGCGCCAGCAGCCAGACTAGCGGGGGGGCGCGGGAGACCCAGTACTTC. This gives the protein CASSQTSGGARETQYF. The rearrangement links TRBV4-1 to TRBJ2-5, with 14 bases lining up with TRBD2. The germline gives CDR1 MGHRA, CDR2 YSYEKL. CDR3 length equals 16 residues. V dropped 3 bases and J dropped 5; count of bases not matched to a gene: 5.

The chain uses TRBV6-2 or TRBV6-3 and TRBJ1-5; TRBD1 is a possible D gene (6 bases). Germline CDR1 MNHEY, CDR2 SVGEGT. The CDR3 length is 15 residues. Trimming removed 3 bases from V and 2 bases from J, with 11 bases in between. Here the CDR3 DNA reads TGTGCCAGCAGTTATATGGGGGCGGGCAATCAGCCCCAGCATTTT. It is translated as CASSYMGAGNQPQHF.

The gene calls are TRBV5-1 and TRBJ2-4; possible D gene TRBD2, 5 bases. V was trimmed by 5 bases and J by 6 bases, leaving 15 bases between them. Per germline, CDR1 SGHRS and CDR2 YFSETQ. CDR3 length equals 14 residues. The CDR3, as DNA: TGCGCCAGCAGACCCGGCCAAGAGGGAAACATTCAGTACTTC. Its translation: CASRPGQEGNIQYF.

The chain carries TRBV28 and TRBJ1-1; a weak D match, TRBD1 (6 bases). Per the germline V gene, CDR1 is MDHEN and CDR2 is SYDVKM. This CDR3 has 15 amino acids. Trimming cost V 6 bases and J 7 bases, with 21 bases left between them. The CDR3 spells CASRPPPGGPIEAFF. The CDR3 DNA is TGTGCCAGCAGACCCCCTCCGGGGGGGCCCATTGAAGCTTTCTTT. Full variable domain (outside the CDR3, taken from reference TRBV28 and TRBJ1-1): DVKVTQSSRYLVKRTGEKVFLECVQDMDHENMFWYRQDPGLGLRLIYFSYDVKMKEKGDIPEGYSVSREKKERFSLILESASTNQTSMYLCASRPPPGGPIEAFFGQGTRLTVV.

This rearrangement joins TRBV5-1 to TRBJ2-1; TRBD2 aligns across 10 bases. Unmatched junction bases numbered 2, after V lost 2 bases and J lost 0 bases. CDR1 is SGHRS, CDR2 YFSETQ, per germline. The CDR3 sequence is 16 residues long. The CDR3 loop reads CASSFSGGPSYNEQFF. CDR3 in DNA: TGCGCCAGCAGCTTTAGCGGGGGGCCCTCCTACAATGAGCAGTTCTTC.

The rearrangement joins TRBV25-1 to TRBJ2-2; TRBD1 is a possible D gene (6 bases). Germline V gives CDR1 MGHDK, CDR2 SYGVNS. V lost 3 bases to trimming and J lost 1 base, with 15 bases between them. This CDR3 contains 17 residues. The DNA of the CDR3 is TGTGCCAGCAGTGAGCACCACCGGGACAAGAACACCGGGGAGCTGTTTTTT. It yields the protein CASSEHHRDKNTGELFF.

The CDR3 here is CASIGQVLAQFF. CDR3 coding DNA: TGTGCCAGCATCGGACAGGTATTAGCGCAGTTCTTC. The chain uses TRBV2 and TRBJ2-1, with 7 bases identical to TRBD1. Germline CDR1 SNHLY, CDR2 FYNNEI. Unmatched junction bases numbered 9, after V lost 7 bases and J lost 12 bases. The CDR3 is 12 residues long.

The rearrangement joins TRBV7-2 to TRBJ1-6; TRBD1 might be the D (5 bases). The CDR3 is made up of 15 amino acids. Trimming took off 3 bases at V and 10 bases at J, with 16 bases between the two ends. Germline V gene data show CDR1 as SGHTA and CDR2 as FQGNSA. CDR3 amino acids: CASSFKPGSASPLHF. CDR3 DNA: TGTGCCAGCAGCTTTAAGCCAGGGTCGGCGTCACCCCTCCACTTT.

This clone has only one observation. The chain recombines TRBV25-1 with TRBJ2-1; the match to TRBD1 covers 9 bases. V shed 7 bases, J shed 8 bases, and the junction held 12 bases outside the gene matches. From germline, CDR1 is MGHDK and CDR2 SYGVNS. There are 15 residues in the CDR3. CDR3 residues: CASTLSGQGEHEQFF. CDR3 coding DNA: TGTGCCAGCACCTTATCGGGACAGGGTGAGCATGAGCAGTTCTTC.

The chain uses TRBV6-5 and TRBJ2-2; the D gene is possibly TRBD2 (5 bases). V lost 2 bases, J lost 5 bases, and 9 bases lay in between. The germline CDR1 and CDR2 sequences are MNHEY and SVGAGI. The CDR3 sequence is 14 residues long. The CDR3, as DNA: TGTGCCAGCAGTTACGGGAGTGATACCGGGGAGCTGTTTTTT. Translation gives CASSYGSDTGELFF.

The genes are TRBV30 and TRBJ2-7; no definite D call. There are 13 residues in the CDR3. V gave up 0 bases and J gave up 1 base, with 7 bases separating them. CDR1 is GTSNPN and CDR2 is SVGIG in the germline V gene (reference sequence). CDR3 bases: TGTGCCTGGAGTGTTGGCAGATCCTACGAGCAGTACTTC. It codes for CAWSVGRSYEQYF.

This chain joins TRBV7-2 and TRBJ2-1; tentatively, D is TRBD2 (6 bases). Germline V gene sequence: CDR1 SGHTA, CDR2 FQGNSA. V lost 3 bases and J 5 bases, leaving 14 bases between the germline ends. This CDR3 comprises 15 residues. The CDR3 DNA is TGTGCCAGCAGCTTGGGCCTAGCGACGAACAATGAGCAGTTCTTC. Its translation: CASSLGLATNNEQFF.

This chain links TRBV7-9 with TRBJ2-1; 11 bases agree with TRBD2. Trimming took 2 bases from V and 9 from J; bases not matched to a gene: 9. From germline, CDR1 is SEHNR and CDR2 FQNEAQ (reference sequence). This CDR3 has 16 residues. CDR3 sequence: CASSLPRLAGHSEQFF. CDR3 sequence (DNA): TGTGCCAGCAGCTTACCGCGACTAGCGGGACATTCTGAGCAGTTCTTC. Drawing the rest from reference TRBV7-9 and TRBJ2-1, the complete variable domain is DTGVSQNPRHKITKRGQNVTFRCDPISEHNRLYWYRQTLGQGPEFLTYFQNEAQLEKSRLLSDRFSAERPKGSFSTLEIQRTEQGDSAMYLCASSLPRLAGHSEQFFGPGTRLTVL.

This rearrangement joins TRBV6-4 to TRBJ2-3, with D perhaps matching TRBD2 (6 bases). V was trimmed by 4 bases and J by 6 bases, leaving 14 bases between them. Germline CDR1 reads MRHNA; CDR2 reads SNTAGT. The CDR3 totals 14 residues. CDR3 loop: CASSAAGSRDTQYF. The CDR3, as DNA: TGTGCCAGCAGTGCTGCGGGGTCCCGGGATACGCAGTATTTT.

CDR3 protein: CASSLTAGAYNEQFF. The CDR3 DNA is TGCGCCAGCAGCTTGACGGCAGGCGCCTACAATGAGCAGTTCTTC. This sequence joins TRBV5-1 and TRBJ2-1; D remains ambiguous. The ends were cut back, 1 base at V and 2 bases at J, with 10 bases in the middle. CDR1 is SGHRS and CDR2 is YFSETQ in the germline V gene. The CDR3 is 15 amino acids.